These 5 T cell receptor beta chains came from one sample sequenced in a study of cytomegalovirus exposure and HLA in healthy donors. The PCR contained 60 Vbeta and 13 Jbeta primers. This table comes from immunoSEQ multiplex PCR, and its TCRdb copy is limited to in-frame clones, with some not included. The data include 190,000 or so clones; the top ten clones carry roughly 0.74%. Sequencing was performed on PBMCs. The receptors derive from a boy aged 5-17 years in good health and CMV-seronegative.

The rearrangement joins TRBV2 to TRBJ2-7; a weak D match, TRBD1 (6 bases). With the DNA end fitting TRBJ2-5 better, the J assignment may be wrong. The germline V gene has CDR1 SNHLY and CDR2 FYNNEI. The CDR3 has 14 residues. In DNA, the CDR3 is TGTGCCAGCAGAGGACAGCCGTACCAAGAGACCCAGTACTTC. It is translated as CASRGQPYQETQYF.

This chain joins TRBV14 and TRBJ2-1, with 7 bases matching TRBD1. Germline loops: CDR1 SGHDN, CDR2 FVKESK. CDR3 size: 17 residues. Germline trimming cut 0 bases from V and 8 bases from J; bases unmatched to any gene: 13. The chain's CDR3 is CASSQDRFGTARDEQFF. In nucleotides, the CDR3 is TGTGCCAGCAGCCAAGATCGTTTTGGGACAGCGCGGGATGAGCAGTTCTTC.

With respect to this clone: The germline gene is not matched at one end of the junction; a read error may be the cause. The rearrangement links TRBV7-7 to TRBJ2-5; perhaps TRBD2 as D (6 bases). Germline V gives CDR1 SSHAT, CDR2 FNYEAQ (reference sequence). CDR3 length: 14 residues. CDR3 DNA: TGTGCTAGCAGCTTAGATTACGGGGGAGAGACCCAGTACTTC. Protein sequence: CASSLDYGGETQYF. The full variable domain, completed using reference TRBV7-7 and TRBJ2-5, is GAGVSQSPRYKVTKRGQDVTLRCDPISSHATLYWYQQALGQGPEFLTYFNYEAQPDKSGLPSDRFSAERPEGSISTLTIQRTEQRDSAMYRCASSLDYGGETQYFGPGTRLLVL.

This sequence joins TRBV9 and TRBJ1-6, with no clear D. Germline V lookup: CDR1 SGDLS, CDR2 YYNGEE. Trimming left V 0 bases short and J 7 bases short, with 8 bases between. The CDR3 is 14 amino acids. Written as DNA, the CDR3 is TGTGCCAGCAGCGTAGCGGTTGAGAATTCACCCCTCCACTTT. It is translated as CASSVAVENSPLHF.

The CDR3 sequence is CASSPGGQTYEQYF. In nucleotides, the CDR3 is TGTGCCAGTAGTCCCGGCGGTCAGACCTACGAGCAGTACTTC. This chain connects TRBV19 to TRBJ2-7, with unresolved D. The CDR3 is 14 residues long. Germline V gene sequence: CDR1 LNHDA, CDR2 SQIVND (reference sequence). V was cut by 5 bases and J by 2 bases, with 13 bases left in between.